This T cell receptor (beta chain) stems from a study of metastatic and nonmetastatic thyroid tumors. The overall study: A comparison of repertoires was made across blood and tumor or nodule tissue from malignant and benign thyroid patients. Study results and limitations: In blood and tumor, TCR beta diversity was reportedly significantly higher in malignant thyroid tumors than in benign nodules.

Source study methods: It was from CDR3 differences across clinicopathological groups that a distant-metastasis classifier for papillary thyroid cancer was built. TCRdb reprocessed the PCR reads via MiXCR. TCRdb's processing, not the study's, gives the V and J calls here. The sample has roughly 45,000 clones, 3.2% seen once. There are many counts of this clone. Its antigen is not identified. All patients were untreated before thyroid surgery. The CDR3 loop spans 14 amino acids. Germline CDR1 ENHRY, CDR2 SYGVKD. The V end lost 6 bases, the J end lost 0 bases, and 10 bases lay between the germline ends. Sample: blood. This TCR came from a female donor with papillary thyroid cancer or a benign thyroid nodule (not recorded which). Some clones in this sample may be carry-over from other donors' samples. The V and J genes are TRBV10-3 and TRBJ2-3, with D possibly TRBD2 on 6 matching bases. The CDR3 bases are TGTGCCATCAGGAGCGGGCAAAGCACAGATACGCAGTATTTT. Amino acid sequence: CAIRSGQSTDTQYF.